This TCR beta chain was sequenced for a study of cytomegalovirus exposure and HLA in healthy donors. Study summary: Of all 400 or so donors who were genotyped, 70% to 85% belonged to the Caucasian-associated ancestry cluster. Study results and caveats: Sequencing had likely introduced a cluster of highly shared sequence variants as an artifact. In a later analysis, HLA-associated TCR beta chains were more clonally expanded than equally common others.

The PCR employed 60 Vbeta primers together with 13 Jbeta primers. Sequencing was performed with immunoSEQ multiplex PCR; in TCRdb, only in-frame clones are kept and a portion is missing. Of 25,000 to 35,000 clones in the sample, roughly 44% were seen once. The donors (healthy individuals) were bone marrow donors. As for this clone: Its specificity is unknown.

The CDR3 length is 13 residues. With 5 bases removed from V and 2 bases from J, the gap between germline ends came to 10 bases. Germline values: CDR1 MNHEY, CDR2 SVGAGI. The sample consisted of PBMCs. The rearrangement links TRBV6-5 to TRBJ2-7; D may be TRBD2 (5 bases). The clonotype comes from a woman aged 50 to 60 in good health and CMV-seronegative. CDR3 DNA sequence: TGTGCCAGCAGTGCTAGCCGCCCCTACGAGCAGTACTTC. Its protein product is CASSASRPYEQYF.